The 12 T cell receptor beta chains below were found in one sample sequenced in a study of identical twins. In TCRdb, the 5' RACE reads were re-called with MiXCR into one record per CDR3 protein. This sample yields some 1,700,000 distinct CDR3 sequences, of which about 32% are seen a single time; approximately 0.29% belongs to the top ten. The sequenced sample was cord blood. These receptor sequences come from a newborn girl in good health.

The chain has TRBV6-2 or TRBV6-3 and TRBJ1-5; tentative D call: TRBD1 (5 bases). Germline loops: CDR1 MNHEY, CDR2 SVGEGT. V was clipped by 6 bases and J by 3 bases, with 18 bases between them. The CDR3 spans 16 residues. The CDR3 region has the DNA TGTGCCAGCAGATCCAGGTGGGACGGTACCAATCAGCCCCAGCATTTT. Residues: CASRSRWDGTNQPQHF.

The chain joins TRBV7-2 to TRBJ2-7; TRBD2 might be the D (6 bases). TRBJ2-5 matches the DNA end more closely, so the J call is doubtful. The CDR3 consists of 16 residues. Germline V lookup: CDR1 SGHTA, CDR2 FQGNSA. The CDR3 protein is CASSLAGTSSRETQYF. CDR3 nucleotide sequence: TGTGCCAGCAGCTTAGCCGGGACTTCCTCGAGGGAGACCCAGTACTTC.

This clonotype came up once. This sequence joins TRBV9 and TRBJ2-7; D may correspond to TRBD1 or TRBD2 (6 bases each). The DNA end lines up better with TRBJ2-5; the J call may be wrong. CDR1 SGDLS and CDR2 YYNGEE come from the germline V gene. The CDR3 is 14 amino acids. The CDR3 DNA reads as TGTGCCAGCAGCGTAGGGGGGGCTAGAGAGACCCAGTACTTC. Its protein is CASSVGGARETQYF.

This clonotype was picked up a small number of times. The rearrangement joins TRBV3-1 to TRBJ2-1; TRBD2 matches 10 bases. V lost 1 base, J lost 4 bases, and 4 bases stayed unmatched. This CDR3 region has 16 residues. Germline V CDR1 and CDR2: LGHDT, YNNKEL (reference sequence). The CDR3 protein is CASSQGLAGQYNEQFF. As DNA, the CDR3 is TGTGCCAGCAGCCAAGGACTAGCGGGCCAGTACAATGAGCAGTTCTTC.

This clonotype has a handful of counts. This chain connects TRBV5-1 to TRBJ2-3; 10 bases are shared with TRBD2. This CDR3 has 15 residues. Trimming took 4 bases from V and 4 from J; bases not matched to a gene: 6. Germline CDR1 reads SGHRS; CDR2 reads YFSETQ. The CDR3 loop is CASSTLAGVADTQYF. DNA of the CDR3: TGCGCCAGCAGCACCCTAGCGGGAGTAGCAGATACGCAGTATTTT.

This clonotype appeared a few times. The J gene is TRBJ2-1, the V gene TRBV27, with TRBD2 matching over 11 bases. J lost 6 bases, V lost 2 bases, and 18 bases had no gene match. CDR1 is MNHEY and CDR2 is SMNVEV in the germline V gene (reference sequence). This CDR3 comprises 20 residues. CDR3 sequence (DNA): TGTGCCAGCAGTTTACGGGCAGTTTATCGCCCGGGACTAGCGGCCAATGAGCAGTTCTTC. This translates into CASSLRAVYRPGLAANEQFF.

DNA for the CDR3: TGTGCCAGCAGTGGCGGGGGGGGCGGTCATCAGCCCCAGCATTTT. Protein product: CASSGGGGGHQPQHF. V usage is TRBV12-3 or TRBV12-4 and J usage is TRBJ1-5; D is perhaps TRBD1 (6 bases). The ends were cut back, 5 bases at V and 5 bases at J, with 16 bases in the middle. This CDR3 has 15 amino acids.

The J gene is TRBJ2-1, the V gene TRBV14, with 9 bases lining up with TRBD2. Matching the DNA end better, TRBJ2-7 makes the J call doubtful. The CDR3 extends over 16 amino acids. Germline values: CDR1 SGHDN, CDR2 FVKESK. The CDR3 DNA follows: TGTGCCAGCAGCCAAGATTGGTCTAGCGGGGACAATGAGCAGTACTTC. Its translation is CASSQDWSSGDNEQYF.

This clonotype was counted between two and nine times. The V call is TRBV3-1, the J call TRBJ2-7; TRBD1 aligns across 7 bases. The CDR3 has 14 amino acids. Unmatched junction bases numbered 6, after V lost 3 bases and J lost 4 bases. CDR1 and CDR2 (germline): LGHDT, YNNKEL (reference sequence). CDR3 residues: CASSHHTRGYEQYF. The CDR3 nucleotides read TGTGCCAGCAGCCACCATACCAGGGGGTACGAGCAGTACTTC.

The chain carries TRBV20-1 and TRBJ1-5, with 7 nucleotides matching TRBD1. Germline V gene sequence: CDR1 DFQATT, CDR2 SNEGSKA (reference sequence). J was trimmed by 2 bases and V by 4 bases; bases with no gene match: 11. CDR3 length: 16 residues. The CDR3 DNA reads as TGCAGTGCTACCCAAAGAGGGGGCATGGGCAATCAGCCCCAGCATTTT. As protein: CSATQRGGMGNQPQHF.

The rearrangement links TRBV5-1 to TRBJ2-3; possibly TRBD1 or TRBD2 for D (5 bases each). The CDR3 runs to 13 residues. Trimming cost V 6 bases and J 2 bases, with 10 bases left between them. CDR1 is SGHRS, CDR2 YFSETQ, per germline. The chain's CDR3 is CASKEGITDTQYF. As DNA, the CDR3 is TGCGCCAGCAAAGAGGGGATCACAGATACGCAGTATTTT.

CDR3 protein: CASSEQQGNGYGYTF. CDR3 bases: TGTGCCAGCAGTGAGCAACAGGGGAACGGCTATGGCTACACCTTC. The chain joins TRBV6-1 to TRBJ1-2; 7 positions agree with TRBD1. Looked up from germline, CDR1 is MNHNS and CDR2 is SASEGT. The CDR3 is made up of 15 amino acids. The junction had 8 bases not matched to a gene; V was cut back by 3 bases and J by 4 bases.